This T cell receptor (beta chain) was profiled in a study of T cell repertoires in cytomegalovirus infection. Study background: Newly reported HLA-C-restricted and thoroughly characterized HLA-B-restricted CMV epitopes were employed. Public TCR beta signatures indicated both CMV infection and matching HLA type. Study-level findings and limits: The cumulative frequency of public TCR beta families distinguished individuals who carried CMV together with the relevant HLA. It was HLA-C-restricted CMV-specific TCR beta clonotypes that dominated the response ex vivo.

CDR1 is SQVTM, CDR2 ANQGSEA, per germline. V was pared by 4 bases and J by 3 bases, with 10 bases between. CDR3 length equals 12 residues. TCRdb independently ran MiXCR on the reads; one entry per CDR3 protein. This table has roughly 730,000 distinct CDR3 sequences, around a third appearing once. This clonotype has only a few counts. Its antigen remains unidentified. The clonotype comes from a human donor in good health (CMV status not recorded). Some clones in this sample may be carry-over from other donors' samples. The chain employs TRBV29-1 and TRBJ2-7; tentatively, D is TRBD2 (6 bases). Source: cultured PBMCs, taken from culture after CMV antigen stimulation. CDR3 residues: CSVALASYEQYF. The CDR3 DNA is TGCAGCGTTGCCCTAGCGAGCTACGAGCAGTACTTC.